This TCR beta chain was identified in a study of T cell responses to AZD1222 COVID-19 vaccine. Across the whole study: Pooled together were second doses at about 4 or about 12 weeks. Study conclusions and caveats: Unmutated variant regions are reportedly the target of nearly half of TCRs that are spike-specific. Females made up more of the donors, who were largely white British, and clonal diversity may have come out too low. Spike regions recognized by vaccine-associated CD4 TCRs spanned the protein, led by 160-218 and 743-854.

In germline, CDR1 is SGDLS, CDR2 YYNGEE. V was cut by 3 bases and J by 8 bases, with 11 bases left in between. The CDR3 totals 13 residues. For this clone: The target antigen is unknown.

The protocol was immunoSEQ multiplex PCR, while the TCRdb copy is restricted to in-frame clones and leaves out a portion. The sample contains 150,000 to 200,000 clones, 85% to 95% of which appear only once. The chain recombines TRBV9 with TRBJ2-2; possible D gene TRBD2, 5 bases. The clonotype was recovered from an adult in good health. Sequencing used peripheral blood, obtained on day 0 of AZD1222 vaccination. This CDR3 is CASSGNRLGELFF. In DNA, the CDR3 is TGTGCCAGCAGCGGTAACCGACTAGGGGAGCTGTTTTTT.